This T cell receptor (beta chain) was documented in a study of blood T cell repertoires in COVID-19. For the study at large: Samples representing acute and convalescent COVID-19 were sourced from the United States, Italy and Spain. The cDNA or gDNA used as material had been derived from T cells, B-cell-depleted T cells, or PBMCs.

The V end was cut by 2 bases, the J end by 5 bases, with 13 bases between. Looked up from germline, CDR1 is SGHNT and CDR2 is YYREEE (reference sequence). This CDR3 has 14 residues. Measured with immunoSEQ multiplex PCR; TCRdb has only the in-frame clones, and not every one. The sample gives roughly 360,000 clones, roughly 90% of which show up once; approximately 1% is in the top ten. Recruits, aged roughly 18 to 100 years, lived in 20 to 30 US areas. The sample comprised PBMCs or T cells enriched from blood (not recorded which). This clonotype was obtained from a woman aged 25 to 39 with acute COVID-19. The rearrangement uses TRBV5-4 and TRBJ1-1; a possible D gene is TRBD1 (6 bases). The CDR3 DNA is TGTGCCAGCAGCTTCAGGGGAAAGATGACTGAAGCTTTCTTT. It encodes CASSFRGKMTEAFF.